The source of this T cell receptor beta chain is a study of T-cell memory formation after mild COVID-19. General study results and limits: Largely, contracting CD4+ clones fell within CM and EM, and contracting CD8+ clones within EMRA.

Constant-segment-primed 5'RACE gave TCR alpha and TCR beta cDNA libraries with sample barcodes and UMIs. MiXCR, run by TCRdb on the 5' RACE reads, gives a single entry per CDR3 protein. The sample carries over 350,000 distinct CDR3 sequences, 20% to 25% recorded once. As regards this clonotype: No antigen is known for it.

The CDR3 is 15 residues long. Trimming took off 0 bases at V and 3 bases at J, with 13 bases between the two ends. CDR1 and CDR2 from the germline V gene are SGHRS and YFSETQ. V and J are TRBV5-1 and TRBJ2-7, with D tentatively TRBD1 (5 bases). Sequencing input: PBMCs or a T cell subset sorted from them (not recorded which). The sequence derives from an adult woman who had mild COVID-19 (a few samples of this study predate the infection). Cell type and time point are not known. This chain's CDR3 is CASSLAGSAFYEQYF. The CDR3 DNA sequence: TGCGCCAGCAGCTTGGCAGGGTCGGCGTTCTACGAGCAGTACTTC.